These 13 T cell receptor beta chains share one sample of origin, sequenced in a study of human T cells and chemical hapten exposure. Regarding time point: patch test 3, about 24 weeks after DPC sensitization. Treatment of the sample: therapeutic diphenylcyclopropenone sensitization with weekly scalp DPC. Each CDR3 protein is one row after TCRdb ran MiXCR on the RACE reads. Found here are roughly 100,000 distinct CDR3 sequences, 30% to 35% of them singletons; the top ten hold about 2.9%. The sample here was whole blood, taken in connection with sensitization to the hapten diphenylcyclopropenone (DPC). These receptors all stem from a middle-aged man with alopecia areata. Some clones in this sample may be carry-over from other donors' samples.

For the CDR3, the DNA is TGTGCCAGCAGCTTAGCTCCAACCGCTGCTTCACCCCTCCACTTT. Amino acids: CASSLAPTAASPLHF. The V call is TRBV7-6, the J call TRBJ1-6; D gene ambiguous. This CDR3 comprises 15 residues. Germline-derived CDR1 and CDR2 are SGHVS and FNYEAQ. The V gene lost 0 bases and the J gene lost 9 bases, with 12 bases spanning the gap.

CDR3 region: CASSYSPGGLGGANVLTF. CDR3 coding DNA: TGTGCCAGCAGTTACTCGCCAGGGGGCCTGGGGGGGGCCAACGTCCTGACTTTC. The chain joins TRBV6-5 to TRBJ2-6, with 8 bases that match TRBD1. V shed 0 bases, J shed 4 bases, and the junction held 8 bases outside the gene matches. This CDR3 has 18 amino acids. Germline V CDR1 and CDR2: MNHEY, SVGAGI.

The chain couples TRBV9 to TRBJ1-2; D is undetermined. Germline CDR1 SGDLS, CDR2 YYNGEE. The CDR3 runs 13 residues. Trimming cost V 3 bases and J 6 bases, with 12 bases left between them. DNA for the CDR3: TGTGCCAGCAGCGCCCCTTCCTTGAATGGCTACACCTTC. This sequence encodes CASSAPSLNGYTF.

The chain carries TRBV6-1 and TRBJ2-3, with TRBD2 identical over 11 bases. CDR1 is MNHNS and CDR2 is SASEGT in the germline V gene. J was trimmed by 4 bases and V by 10 bases; bases with no gene match: 7. The CDR3 totals 14 residues. CDR3 bases: TGTGCCACTGTTAGCGGGAGGGAGGCAGATACGCAGTATTTT. Translated: CATVSGREADTQYF.

This sequence joins TRBV7-9 and TRBJ2-3; TRBD2 might be the D (5 bases). Trimming shortened V by 5 bases and J by 0 bases, and 15 bases separated the two germline ends. The CDR3 is 16 amino acids. Germline CDR1 reads SEHNR; CDR2 reads FQNEAQ (reference sequence). The CDR3 sequence is CASSPRLSESTDTQYF. CDR3 DNA: TGTGCCAGCAGCCCTAGGCTTAGCGAGAGCACAGATACGCAGTATTTT. Combining the CDR3 with reference TRBV7-9 and TRBJ2-3 gives the whole variable domain DTGVSQNPRHKITKRGQNVTFRCDPISEHNRLYWYRQTLGQGPEFLTYFQNEAQLEKSRLLSDRFSAERPKGSFSTLEIQRTEQGDSAMYLCASSPRLSESTDTQYFGPGTRLTVL.

This clonotype showed up just a few times. The rearrangement links TRBV29-1 to TRBJ2-4, with D possibly called TRBD1 or TRBD2 (7 bases each). Germline V gene sequence: CDR1 SQVTM, CDR2 ANQGSEA. The CDR3 length is 12 residues. With 2 bases removed from V and 15 bases from J, the gap between germline ends came to 17 bases. The CDR3 coding sequence is TGCAGCGTTGAAAAAGGGGGGGACAGCCTGTACTTC. Its protein product is CSVEKGGDSLYF.

The CDR3 bases are TGTGCCAGCAGTCCGATACAGGGGGCGAATTCACCCCTCCACTTT. It yields the protein CASSPIQGANSPLHF. The genes are TRBV3-1 and TRBJ1-6; 9 bases match TRBD1. The CDR3 spans 15 residues. The J segment lost 7 bases and the V segment lost 6 bases, leaving 7 bases of the junction unmatched. Germline V gene lookup returns CDR1 LGHDT and CDR2 YNNKEL (reference sequence). Combining the CDR3 with reference TRBV3-1 and TRBJ1-6 gives the whole variable domain DTAVSQTPKYLVTQMGNDKSIKCEQNLGHDTMYWYKQDSKKFLKIMFSYNNKELIINETVPNRFSPKSPDKAHLNLHINSLELGDSAVYFCASSPIQGANSPLHFGNGTRLTVT.

This clonotype was detected a few times. V and J are TRBV9 and TRBJ2-5, with D possibly being TRBD2 (5 bases). The CDR3 is 14 residues long. V was pared by 0 bases and J by 4 bases, with 10 bases between. CDR1 SGDLS and CDR2 YYNGEE come from the germline V gene. CDR3 region: CASSVAGRTETQYF. DNA for the CDR3: TGTGCCAGCAGCGTAGCGGGAAGGACAGAGACCCAGTACTTC.

This clonotype was seen a single time. The chain links TRBV4-2 to TRBJ2-1; D call uncertain. Germline-derived CDR1 and CDR2 are LGHNA and YNFKEQ. The CDR3 loop spans 19 amino acids. V was pared by 3 bases and J by 0 bases, with 21 bases between. In DNA form, the CDR3 reads TGTGCCAGCAGCCAGATAGGGCGTCAGGACGGAAGCTCCTACAATGAGCAGTTCTTC. Amino acid sequence: CASSQIGRQDGSSYNEQFF.

The genes are TRBV29-1 and TRBJ2-3; D may be TRBD2 (6 bases). Trimming removed 6 bases from V and 4 bases from J, with 11 bases in between. The germline gives CDR1 SQVTM, CDR2 ANQGSEA. The CDR3 contains 12 residues. The CDR3 DNA sequence: TGCAGCGTACGGGAGAGCGCAGATACGCAGTATTTT. It translates to CSVRESADTQYF.

This chain links TRBV12-3 or TRBV12-4 with TRBJ2-1; 10 nucleotides line up with TRBD1. With 5 bases clipped from V and 4 bases from J, the junction kept 8 bases outside the gene matches. The CDR3 extends over 16 amino acids. DNA of the CDR3: TGTGCCAGCAGTACCGCCGGGACAGGGGCGTACAATGAGCAGTTCTTC. As protein: CASSTAGTGAYNEQFF.

This clonotype occurred a few times. The V call is TRBV5-1, the J call TRBJ1-4, with TRBD1 matching over 10 bases. The CDR3 sequence is 17 residues long. Germline V gives CDR1 SGHRS, CDR2 YFSETQ. Trimming took 4 bases from V and 3 from J; bases not matched to a gene: 9. This CDR3 is CASSEGQGGLPNEKLFF. Written as DNA, the CDR3 is TGCGCCAGCAGCGAAGGACAGGGGGGACTCCCTAATGAAAAACTGTTTTTT. Full variable domain (rest looked up from reference TRBV5-1 and TRBJ1-4): KAGVTQTPRYLIKTRGQQVTLSCSPISGHRSVSWYQQTPGQGLQFLFEYFSETQRNKGNFPGRFSGRQFSNSRSEMNVSTLELGDSALYLCASSEGQGGLPNEKLFFGSGTQLSVL.

This clonotype was counted ten times or more. The rearrangement links TRBV20-1 to TRBJ2-1; D gene unclear. Germline V lookup: CDR1 DFQATT, CDR2 SNEGSKA (reference sequence). CDR3 length: 13 residues. With 3 bases removed from V and 9 bases from J, the gap between germline ends came to 15 bases. DNA for the CDR3: TGCAGTGCTAGTATAACTATGGGTGGTGAGCAGTTCTTC. Its translation: CSASITMGGEQFF.